The 17 T cell receptor beta chains given below trace back to one sample, sequenced in a study of Ad26.COV2.S vaccination and SARS-CoV-2 variants. This sample's treatment: around 19 received Ad26.COV2.S at low or high dose, single or two shots; roughly five received placebo; per-sample allocation not given. Repertoires come from day 63 after the first vaccine or placebo injection. This table comes from immunoSEQ multiplex PCR, and its TCRdb copy is limited to in-frame clones, with some not included. The sample has about 680,000 clones; about 90% are singletons. The sequences come from peripheral blood, collected in a trial of Ad26.COV2.S vaccine versus placebo. These receptors all stem from a person aged 18-65 years who received the Ad26.COV2.S COVID-19 vaccine or a placebo.

The chain has TRBV2 and TRBJ2-3, with TRBD1 matching over 10 bases. Losses at the gene ends were 5 bases for V and 0 bases for J; bases not matched to a gene: 2. The CDR3 is 15 amino acids. CDR1 is SNHLY and CDR2 is FYNNEI in the germline V gene. The CDR3 spells CASSRDRGSTDTQYF. CDR3 DNA sequence: TGTGCCAGCAGTAGGGACAGGGGAAGCACAGATACGCAGTATTTT.

The gene calls are TRBV14 and TRBJ2-2, with unresolved D. V lost 0 bases and J 4 bases, leaving 9 bases between the germline ends. Germline lookup yields CDR1 SGHDN and CDR2 FVKESK. This CDR3 is built from 15 residues. The CDR3 region is CASSQDLIATGELFF. The CDR3 DNA reads as TGTGCCAGCAGCCAAGACCTAATAGCCACCGGGGAGCTGTTTTTT.

This sequence joins TRBV19 and TRBJ2-1, with TRBD2 matching 9 bases. Germline V gene lookup returns CDR1 LNHDA and CDR2 SQIVND (reference sequence). Trimming removed 6 bases from V and 9 bases from J; junction bases left unmatched: 18. The CDR3 is made up of 17 amino acids. CDR3 region: CASSSPRGGRAFGEQFF. The CDR3 nucleotides are TGTGCCAGTAGCTCCCCTAGGGGCGGGAGGGCCTTCGGTGAGCAGTTCTTC. Together with reference TRBV19 and TRBJ2-1, the CDR3 gives the full variable domain: DGGITQSPKYLFRKEGQNVTLSCEQNLNHDAMYWYRQDPGQGLRLIYYSQIVNDFQKGDIAEGYSVSREKKESFPLTVTSAQKNPTAFYLCASSSPRGGRAFGEQFFGPGTRLTVL.

The chain recombines TRBV5-1 with TRBJ2-1; D might be TRBD2 (6 bases). The germline gives CDR1 SGHRS, CDR2 YFSETQ. V was pared by 0 bases and J by 5 bases, with 12 bases between. The CDR3 contains 15 residues. DNA of the CDR3: TGCGCCAGCAGCTTGGATGGGGGAGGTCACAATGAGCAGTTCTTC. Protein: CASSLDGGGHNEQFF.

This clone showed up just once. J is TRBJ2-1 and V is TRBV3-1 (or the pseudogene TRBV3-2); 9 nucleotides line up with TRBD2. V was pared by 0 bases and J by 4 bases, with 4 bases of the junction left unmatched. The CDR3 runs to 16 residues. The germline V gene has CDR1 LGHDT and CDR2 YNNKEL (reference sequence). CDR3 residues: CASSQEGGRAYNEQFF. CDR3 DNA: TGTGCCAGCAGCCAAGAGGGCGGGAGGGCATACAATGAGCAGTTCTTC.

The CDR3 region has the DNA TGTGCCAGCAGCCTGGACAGCTTATCACCCCTCCACTTT. This encodes CASSLDSLSPLHF. The chain uses TRBV7-2 and TRBJ1-6, with D possibly TRBD1 on 6 matching bases. The V and J ends lost 5 bases and 10 bases respectively, with 12 bases between them. The CDR3 spans 13 residues. Germline V gives CDR1 SGHTA, CDR2 FQGNSA. Combining the CDR3 with reference TRBV7-2 and TRBJ1-6 gives the whole variable domain GAGVSQSPSNKVTEKGKDVELRCDPISGHTALYWYRQSLGQGLEFLIYFQGNSAPDKSGLPSDRFSAERTGGSVSTLTIQRTQQEDSAVYLCASSLDSLSPLHFGNGTRLTVT.

The chain employs TRBV5-1 and TRBJ2-2, with 7 nucleotides matching TRBD1. This CDR3 is built from 16 residues. J gave up 1 base and V 4 bases, and 7 bases lay outside the gene matches. Germline CDR1 SGHRS, CDR2 YFSETQ. This CDR3 is CASSPLRTGNTGELFF. The CDR3 region has the DNA TGCGCCAGCAGCCCCTTACGGACAGGGAACACCGGGGAGCTGTTTTTT.

This chain uses TRBV27 with TRBJ2-7, with D uncertain. Between the trimmed V and J ends, which lost 6 bases and 2 bases, there was a span of 23 bases. CDR3 size: 17 residues. Germline CDR1 is MNHEY and CDR2 is SMNVEV (reference sequence). CDR3 region: CASSPYGRSASTYEQYF. The CDR3 DNA sequence: TGTGCCAGCAGCCCTTATGGCCGATCCGCAAGCACCTACGAGCAGTACTTC.

The V gene is TRBV12-5, the J gene TRBJ2-7; 10 nucleotides align to TRBD1. The CDR3 length is 15 residues. The germline gives CDR1 LGHNT, CDR2 FRNRAP. V shed 6 bases and J 4 bases; nucleotides not matched to a gene: 9. CDR3 in amino acids: CASGIGQGGRYEQYF. Written as DNA, the CDR3 is TGTGCTAGTGGCATAGGACAGGGGGGGAGGTACGAGCAGTACTTC.

The V and J genes are TRBV4-3 and TRBJ1-6; D is possibly TRBD1 (5 bases). V shed 0 bases and J shed 7 bases, with 7 bases lying between them. This CDR3 region has 14 residues. CDR1 is LGHNA and CDR2 is YSLEER in the germline V gene. Here the CDR3 reads CASSQDRGNSPLHF. The CDR3 nucleotides are TGCGCCAGCAGCCAAGATCGGGGGAATTCACCCCTCCACTTT.

This sequence joins TRBV7-2 and TRBJ1-1, with a weak D call TRBD1 (6 bases). This CDR3 spans 14 amino acids. Trimming took 3 bases from V and 4 from J, leaving 12 bases between them. Germline lookup yields CDR1 SGHTA and CDR2 FQGNSA. CDR3 nucleotide sequence: TGTGCCAGCAGCTTGCGGGGGGGCGGCACTGAAGCTTTCTTT. Translated: CASSLRGGGTEAFF.

The chain joins TRBV7-6 to TRBJ2-7; D is perhaps TRBD1 (6 bases). V was pared by 0 bases and J by 2 bases, with 11 bases between. Germline V gene data show CDR1 as SGHVS and CDR2 as FNYEAQ. The CDR3 runs 15 residues. The CDR3 DNA sequence: TGTGCCAGCAGCTTAGCGCACAGGGTTGCCTACGAGCAGTACTTC. It codes for CASSLAHRVAYEQYF.

V is TRBV11-1 and J is TRBJ2-1; D gene ambiguous. Deletions cut 2 bases from V and 5 bases from J, with 10 bases between. The germline V gene has CDR1 SGHAT and CDR2 FQDESV (reference sequence). There are 14 residues in the CDR3. CDR3 nucleotides: TGTGCCAGCAGCTTAACCCCCCGCAACAATGAGCAGTTCTTC. Protein: CASSLTPRNNEQFF.

This clone has only one observation. The CDR3 DNA is TGTGCCTGGAGCGGGACAGGGGGCACCGAGCAGTACTTC. This translates into CAWSGTGGTEQYF. This sequence joins TRBV30 and TRBJ2-7, with 12 bases aligning to TRBD1. This CDR3 is 13 amino acids long. Germline loops: CDR1 GTSNPN, CDR2 SVGIG (reference sequence). V was pared by 3 bases and J by 6 bases, with 3 bases of the junction left unmatched.

The rearrangement uses TRBV28 and TRBJ2-2; 8 nucleotides match TRBD1. The germline V gene encodes CDR1 MDHEN and CDR2 SYDVKM. V shed 1 base and J 4 bases; nucleotides not matched to a gene: 11. The CDR3 runs 18 residues. The CDR3 DNA reads as TGTGCCAGCAGTTTATATGAACCGGGACAGGCCATCACCGGGGAGCTGTTTTTT. Translated: CASSLYEPGQAITGELFF.

DNA of the CDR3: TGTGCCAGCAGTTTGGGCCATGAGCAGTTCTTC. Translated: CASSLGHEQFF. The chain has TRBV12-3 or TRBV12-4 and TRBJ2-1; D is ambiguous. Trimming left V 3 bases short and J 8 bases short, with 5 bases between. This CDR3 is built from 11 residues.

The chain employs TRBV19 and TRBJ1-3; 7 positions agree with TRBD1. V gave up 5 bases and J gave up 5 bases; unmatched junction bases: 9. The CDR3 loop spans 15 amino acids. Germline V gene sequence: CDR1 LNHDA, CDR2 SQIVND (reference sequence). The CDR3 here is CASSATGTTRNTIYF. The DNA for the CDR3 is TGTGCCAGTAGTGCGACAGGGACAACTCGAAACACCATATATTTT. The full variable domain, rest sourced from reference TRBV19 and TRBJ1-3, is DGGITQSPKYLFRKEGQNVTLSCEQNLNHDAMYWYRQDPGQGLRLIYYSQIVNDFQKGDIAEGYSVSREKKESFPLTVTSAQKNPTAFYLCASSATGTTRNTIYFGEGSWLTVV.